The entry below describes one TCR beta chain. What it recognizes is unknown. The sample belongs to a study of OX40 agonist ivuxolimab in advanced cancers. Study information: Each patient was given ivuxolimab into a vein every 2 weeks, at 0.01 to 10 mg/kg.

Study-wide findings and caveats: Clones of CD4+ and CD8+ blood T cells grew by week 6 at doses of 0.1 to 3.0 mg/kg.

Germline V CDR1 and CDR2: SGHAT, FQNNGV. The CDR3 spans 13 residues. The V end lost 4 bases, the J end lost 6 bases, and 9 bases lay between the germline ends. Generated by immunoSEQ multiplex PCR, the TCRdb table keeps only in-frame clones and is missing some. This sample has just over 40,000 clones; approximately 81% occur once, and the top ten carry less than 20%. The V gene is TRBV11-2, the J gene TRBJ1-4; the D gene is possibly TRBD1 (5 bases). This clonotype was sampled from an adult with an advanced solid tumor such as melanoma, head and neck, liver or kidney cancer. This specimen consisted of CD4+ or CD8+ T cells sorted from blood, obtained in a trial of the OX40 agonist ivuxolimab. CDR3 DNA: TGTGCCAGCAGCTGGGACCGGGATGAAAAACTGTTTTTT. It specifies CASSWDRDEKLFF.